Listed here are 7 T cell receptor beta chains from one sample, sequenced in a study of Graves' ophthalmopathy and Graves' hyperthyroidism. Amplification targeted the TCR beta CDR3 regions, with RNA transcripts as the source material. The authors performed first-round RT-PCR with HTBI primers and then a second-round multiplex PCR. MiXCR, applied by TCRdb to the multiplex PCR reads, yields one record per CDR3 protein. This table has fewer than 350,000 distinct CDR3 sequences, roughly 15% appearing once. Sequenced sample: peripheral blood. The source of these receptors is an adult man with Graves' ophthalmopathy.

This clonotype has ten or more counts. This sequence joins TRBV10-1 and TRBJ2-6, with D uncertain. Trimming removed 8 bases from V and 4 bases from J, with 9 bases in between. Germline-derived CDR1 and CDR2 are WNHNN and SYGVQD (reference sequence). The CDR3 consists of 13 residues. The CDR3 reads CASSAAGANVLTF. The CDR3 DNA reads as TGCGCCAGCTCCGCGGCCGGGGCCAACGTCCTGACTTTC.

In this sample, this clonotype turned up many times. The rearrangement uses TRBV11-2 and TRBJ2-7; 9 bases line up with TRBD2. Germline CDR1 is SGHAT and CDR2 is FQNNGV. This CDR3 region has 18 residues. Trimming removed 5 bases from V and 4 bases from J; junction bases left unmatched: 18. The CDR3 here is CASSLGGLASGNLYEQYF. In DNA, the CDR3 is TGTGCCAGCAGCCTCGGGGGATTGGCTAGCGGGAATCTTTACGAGCAGTACTTC.

This clonotype was counted at least ten times. The J gene is TRBJ1-4, the V gene TRBV5-4; TRBD1 might be the D (5 bases). Per the germline V gene, CDR1 is SGHNT and CDR2 is YYREEE (reference sequence). This CDR3 region has 14 residues. V was cut by 0 bases and J by 4 bases, with 7 bases left in between. The CDR3 protein is CASSLGGGNEKLFF. The CDR3 DNA follows: TGTGCCAGCAGCTTGGGGGGGGGTAATGAAAAACTGTTTTTT.

This clonotype was detected many times. The V gene is TRBV18, the J gene TRBJ1-6; TRBD1 matches 12 bases. This CDR3 is built from 15 residues. Germline V gene lookup returns CDR1 KGHSH and CDR2 LQKENI. Unmatched junction bases numbered 5, after V lost 2 bases and J lost 12 bases. The DNA of the CDR3 is TGTGCCAGCTCACCAGCGGGACAGGGGGCTTTACCCCTCCACTTT. Translating it yields CASSPAGQGALPLHF.

In this sample, this clonotype turned up many times. The genes are TRBV7-2 and TRBJ2-5; D not resolved. Germline CDR1 SGHTA, CDR2 FQGNSA. The CDR3 runs 12 residues. V lost 6 bases and J 4 bases, leaving 9 bases between the germline ends. In DNA, the CDR3 is TGTGCCAGCAGGAAGGATGGAGAGACCCAGTACTTC. Amino acids: CASRKDGETQYF.

This clonotype was observed many times. The gene calls are TRBV12-3 or TRBV12-4 and TRBJ2-7, with 7 bases aligning to TRBD1. The CDR3 loop spans 15 amino acids. J was trimmed by 4 bases and V by 5 bases; bases with no gene match: 11. The CDR3 spells CASSRSGTERYEQYF. The CDR3 region has the DNA TGTGCCAGCAGTCGTTCCGGGACAGAAAGGTACGAGCAGTACTTC.

At least ten counts were recorded for this clonotype. The J gene is TRBJ2-2, the V gene TRBV7-2, with 9 positions matching TRBD2. After removal of 0 bases from V and 4 bases from J, the junction contained 3 bases not matched to a gene. The CDR3 length is 16 residues. Germline-derived CDR1 and CDR2 are SGHTA and FQGNSA. CDR3 DNA: TGTGCCAGCAGCTTAGCTAGCGGGAGTGTCACCGGGGAGCTGTTTTTT. Amino acids: CASSLASGSVTGELFF. Supplemented by reference TRBV7-2 and TRBJ2-2, the full variable domain reads GAGVSQSPSNKVTEKGKDVELRCDPISGHTALYWYRQSLGQGLEFLIYFQGNSAPDKSGLPSDRFSAERTGGSVSTLTIQRTQQEDSAVYLCASSLASGSVTGELFFGEGSRLTVL.